These 18 T cell receptor beta chains were sequenced from one sample in a study of OX40 agonist ivuxolimab in advanced cancers. Measured with immunoSEQ multiplex PCR; TCRdb has only the in-frame clones, and not every one. The table includes 75,000 to 95,000 clones, about 91% detected once. The source was CD4+ or CD8+ T cells sorted from blood, collected in a trial of the OX40 agonist ivuxolimab. The receptors derive from an adult with an advanced solid tumor such as melanoma, head and neck, liver or kidney cancer.

The chain recombines TRBV6-5 with TRBJ1-2; D unclear. The V gene lost 5 bases and the J gene lost 8 bases, with 15 bases spanning the gap. Germline V gene data show CDR1 as MNHEY and CDR2 as SVGAGI. This CDR3 is built from 13 residues. CDR3 DNA sequence: TGTGCCAGCAGTGTAAGGGTAACTAACGGCTACACCTTC. This translates into CASSVRVTNGYTF.

The chain links TRBV7-3 to TRBJ2-5, with a weak D call TRBD2 (5 bases). V was trimmed by 8 bases and J by 1 base, leaving 11 bases between them. Germline V gene data show CDR1 as SGHTA and CDR2 as FQGTGA. This CDR3 is 13 amino acids long. The CDR3 is CASGAGPQETQYF. The DNA of the CDR3 is TGTGCCAGCGGTGCGGGTCCCCAAGAGACCCAGTACTTC. The variable domain in full, with the rest retrieved from reference TRBV7-3 and TRBJ2-5, is GAGVSQTPSNKVTEKGKYVELRCDPISGHTALYWYRQSLGQGPEFLIYFQGTGAADDSGLPNDRFFAVRPEGSVSTLKIQRTERGDSAVYLCASGAGPQETQYFGPGTRLLVL.

About this clone: The junction differs from germline at one of its ends, possibly a read error. This chain connects TRBV5-6 to TRBJ2-3; 11 positions match TRBD2. Germline V gives CDR1 SGHDT, CDR2 YYEEEE. This CDR3 contains 16 residues. CDR3 residues: CASSLGLAGRTDAQYF. CDR3 sequence (DNA): TGTGCCAGCAGCTTGGGACTAGCGGGACGCACAGATGCGCAGTATTTT.

The gene calls are TRBV6-5 and TRBJ1-2; D not certain. This CDR3 spans 13 amino acids. Germline loops: CDR1 MNHEY, CDR2 SVGAGI. The V gene lost 5 bases and the J gene lost 5 bases, with 12 bases spanning the gap. The CDR3 bases are TGTGCCAGCAGTGAAAGGAGTGCGTATGGCTACACCTTC. This codes for CASSERSAYGYTF.

This chain uses TRBV6-1 with TRBJ1-2, with TRBD1 matching 9 bases. Germline V gives CDR1 MNHNS, CDR2 SASEGT. With V trimmed by 10 bases and J by 6 bases, 12 bases remained unmatched. The CDR3 consists of 14 residues. The CDR3 coding sequence is TGTGCCACCCAGCGGAGGGACAGGGATAATGGCTACACCTTC. Translating it yields CATQRRDRDNGYTF.

This rearrangement joins TRBV5-1 to TRBJ2-6; the D is unclear. CDR3 length: 15 amino acids. Germline assignment: CDR1 SGHRS and CDR2 YFSETQ. V lost 3 bases and J lost 1, with 8 bases in between. CDR3: CASSSALSGANVLTF. The CDR3 bases are TGCGCCAGCAGCTCCGCCCTGTCTGGGGCCAACGTCCTGACTTTC.

The chain recombines TRBV5-1 with TRBJ1-5; D is possibly TRBD1 (5 bases). The length of the CDR3 is 13 residues. Germline loops: CDR1 SGHRS, CDR2 YFSETQ. V lost 0 bases and J 7 bases, leaving 8 bases between the germline ends. For the CDR3, the DNA is TGCGCCAGCAGCTTGGACAGGCGGCAGCCCCAGCATTTT. The encoded protein is CASSLDRRQPQHF.

This sequence joins TRBV19 and TRBJ2-5, with 8 bases lining up with TRBD1. In germline, CDR1 is LNHDA, CDR2 SQIVND (reference sequence). V was clipped by 5 bases and J by 5 bases; unmatched bases: 10. The CDR3 spans 15 residues. For the CDR3, the DNA is TGTGCCAGTAGTTTAGGCAGGGGGCAGGTTGAGACCCAGTACTTC. Its translation is CASSLGRGQVETQYF.

J is TRBJ2-2 and V is TRBV7-8; 11 bases are shared with TRBD2. The V segment lost 7 bases and the J segment 0 bases; nucleotides outside the gene matches: 10. The CDR3 length is 18 residues. Germline-derived CDR1 and CDR2 are SGHVS and FQNEAQ. CDR3 sequence reads: CASTLTSGIGANTGELFF. The CDR3 DNA reads as TGTGCCAGCACCCTGACTAGCGGGATTGGAGCGAACACCGGGGAGCTGTTTTTT.

This clone was seen only a few times. V and J are TRBV6-6 and TRBJ2-7; D unresolved. The CDR3 covers 13 residues. Germline assignment: CDR1 MNHNY and CDR2 SVGAGI (reference sequence). The V end lost 4 bases, the J end lost 3 bases, and 10 bases lay between the germline ends. In DNA, the CDR3 is TGTGCCAGCAGTTCCCGGACGGACTACGAGCAGTACTTC. It yields the protein CASSSRTDYEQYF.

This clone showed up just once. The chain uses TRBV7-2 and TRBJ2-7, with D perhaps matching TRBD2 (5 bases). The CDR3 has 14 residues. The germline V gene has CDR1 SGHTA and CDR2 FQGNSA. Trimming removed 5 bases at V and 7 bases at J, with 18 bases between. In DNA, the CDR3 is TGTGCCAGCAGCCTCATGGCGGCTGGAGGAGAGCAGTACTTC. Protein product: CASSLMAAGGEQYF.

Concerning this clone itself: Other DNA sequences in the sample encode the same CDR3. The chain recombines TRBV5-1 with TRBJ2-1; no definite D call. The V end lost 1 base, the J end lost 3 bases, and 8 bases lay between the germline ends. The CDR3 extends over 14 amino acids. The germline V gene has CDR1 SGHRS and CDR2 YFSETQ. The CDR3 sequence is CASSLRDSYNEQFF. CDR3 DNA sequence: TGCGCCAGCAGCTTGAGGGATAGCTACAATGAGCAGTTCTTC.

V and J are TRBV5-1 and TRBJ1-3; D gene unclear. The CDR3 spans 17 residues. Germline assignment: CDR1 SGHRS and CDR2 YFSETQ. Trimming removed 0 bases at V and 1 base at J, with 14 bases between. In nucleotides, the CDR3 is TGCGCCAGCAGCTTGGAAATAGGAGGGCTTTCTGGAAACACCATATATTTT. Its protein is CASSLEIGGLSGNTIYF.

V is TRBV19 and J is TRBJ2-1, with D possibly TRBD1 on 6 matching bases. CDR3 size: 12 residues. The V gene lost 7 bases and the J gene lost 6 bases, with 10 bases spanning the gap. Per germline, CDR1 LNHDA and CDR2 SQIVND (reference sequence). The CDR3 DNA follows: TGTGCCAGTATTAACAGGGTCAATGAGCAGTTCTTC. Protein: CASINRVNEQFF.

The table lists this clone with a few counts. This chain uses TRBV27 with TRBJ2-6; TRBD1 matches at 7 bases. The CDR3 is 15 amino acids. The trim removed 8 bases at V and 2 bases at J, leaving 6 bases unmatched. Germline values: CDR1 MNHEY, CDR2 SMNVEV (reference sequence). The CDR3 protein is CASGTTGAGANVLTF. The CDR3 DNA reads TGTGCCAGCGGAACCACAGGGGCTGGGGCCAACGTCCTGACTTTC.

The rearrangement links TRBV28 to TRBJ2-3; tentatively, D is TRBD2 (5 bases). CDR1 MDHEN and CDR2 SYDVKM come from the germline V gene. This CDR3 comprises 12 residues. The germline V and J ends were trimmed by 6 bases and 8 bases, with 12 bases remaining between them. The CDR3 sequence is CASSTGWGTQYF. CDR3 DNA sequence: TGTGCCAGCAGCACGGGATGGGGTACGCAGTATTTT.

This chain links TRBV15 with TRBJ1-2; D not resolved. Germline CDR1 and CDR2: LNHNV and YYDKDF (reference sequence). Trimming removed 5 bases at V and 5 bases at J, with 9 bases between. The CDR3 consists of 12 residues. The CDR3 nucleotides are TGTGCCACCAGCGGGGTTAGTTATGGCTACACCTTC. This sequence encodes CATSGVSYGYTF.

The chain carries TRBV23-1 and TRBJ1-3; TRBD1 is a possible D gene (5 bases). TRBV23-1 has ORF status, its function being uncertain. The CDR3 has 18 residues. Trimming removed 2 bases from V and 2 bases from J, with 19 bases in between. In DNA, the CDR3 is TGCGCCAGCAGTCAACCGGACATAATCGTGCGGCCTGGAAACACCATATATTTT. Translation: CASSQPDIIVRPGNTIYF.